Listed below are T cell receptor beta chains from one sample, sequenced in a study of blood T cell repertoires in COVID-19. Only in-frame clones appear in the TCRdb table, and some are missing; sequencing was by immunoSEQ multiplex PCR. Of around 84,000 clones listed, 60% to 80% are singletons. Sequenced: peripheral blood. The receptors stem from a man in his fifties or sixties with COVID-19, enrolled during active disease. CDR3s include the opening cysteine and the closing phenylalanine or tryptophan. The D gene is left open where the match is weak. Only some rows state a clone size, as once, few, many or a class for expanded clones.

v_gene	j_gene	abundance	d_gene	CDR3aa	CDR3nt
TRBV14	TRBJ2-1	NA	TRBD2	CASSQVLLAGADNEQFF	TGTGCCAGCAGCCAAGTCCTCTTAGCGGGAGCAGACAATGAGCAGTTCTTC
TRBV7-9	TRBJ2-7	few	NA	CASSQREDSQYF	TGTGCCAGCAGCCAGCGAGAAGACTCGCAGTACTTC
TRBV27	TRBJ2-2	NA	TRBD1	CASRPGQGAGELFF	TGTGCCAGCAGGCCCGGACAGGGAGCCGGGGAGCTGTTTTTT
TRBV11-3	TRBJ2-7	once	TRBD1	CASSTRGQHGNEQYF	TGTGCCAGCAGCACCCGGGGACAGCACGGTAACGAGCAGTACTTC
TRBV6-5	TRBJ1-6	NA	NA	CASSYGGSYNSPLHF	TGTGCCAGCAGTTACGGGGGGTCCTATAATTCACCCCTCCACTTT
TRBV18	TRBJ2-7	NA	NA	CASSSEQGEQYF	TGTGCCAGCTCCTCGGAACAGGGCGAGCAGTACTTC
TRBV9	TRBJ1-1	few	NA	CASSVVADQTEAFF	TGTGCCAGCAGCGTAGTAGCCGATCAGACTGAAGCTTTCTTT
TRBV5-1	TRBJ2-1	NA	TRBD2	CASRSTSGLVSYNEQFF	TGCGCCAGCAGGTCCACTAGCGGCCTCGTCTCCTACAATGAGCAGTTCTTC
TRBV6-5	TRBJ2-7	NA	TRBD2	CASNLAGVYEQYF	TGTGCCAGCAACCTAGCGGGAGTCTACGAGCAGTACTTC
TRBV5-4	TRBJ2-5	NA	NA	CASSSSRTGEETQYF	TGTGCCAGCAGCTCCAGTAGGACGGGAGAAGAGACCCAGTACTTC
TRBV5-4	TRBJ2-2	once	NA	CASDRQGGYGELFF	TGTGCCAGCGATAGACAGGGAGGATACGGGGAGCTGTTTTTT
TRBV19	TRBJ2-1	few	TRBD2	CASSISSGRPSEQFF	TGTGCCAGTAGTATTTCTAGCGGGAGGCCTTCCGAGCAGTTCTTC
TRBV29-1	TRBJ2-5	NA	TRBD1	CSVDRGQETQYF	TGCAGCGTGGACAGGGGTCAAGAGACCCAGTACTTC
TRBV5-1	TRBJ2-3	NA	TRBD2	CASSFKAGGDTQYF	TGCGCCAGCAGCTTTAAAGCGGGAGGGGATACGCAGTATTTT
TRBV3-1/TRBV3-2	TRBJ2-5	NA	NA	CAGSQDRSGSYQETQYF	TGTGCCGGCAGCCAAGATCGGAGCGGCTCGTACCAAGAGACCCAGTACTTC
TRBV5-4	TRBJ2-3	NA	NA	CASSLERGASDTQYF	TGTGCCAGCAGCTTGGAACGGGGGGCGTCAGATACGCAGTATTTT
TRBV7-2	TRBJ2-7	NA	NA	CASSLGTGSYEQYF	TGTGCCAGCAGCTTAGGTACAGGGTCCTACGAGCAGTACTTC
TRBV9	TRBJ1-2	NA	TRBD1	CASSFSGTARYGYTF	TGTGCCAGCAGCTTTAGCGGGACAGCTAGATATGGCTACACCTTC
TRBV6-2/TRBV6-3	TRBJ2-2	NA	TRBD2	CASSRLPLSGSNTGELFF	TGTGCCAGCAGTCGCCTCCCCCTCAGCGGGAGTAACACCGGGGAGCTGTTTTTT
TRBV16	TRBJ1-1	NA	NA	CASSQSNLNTEAFF	TGTGCCAGCAGCCAATCCAACTTGAACACTGAAGCTTTCTTT
TRBV9	TRBJ2-1	NA	NA	CASSASTGKLYNEQFF	TGTGCCAGCAGCGCCTCGACAGGAAAGTTATACAATGAGCAGTTCTTC
TRBV20-1	TRBJ1-5	once	NA	CSASSSVPGEINQPQHF	TGCAGTGCTAGTTCCTCCGTGCCAGGGGAGATCAATCAGCCCCAGCATTTT
TRBV29-1	TRBJ2-1	NA	TRBD2	CSALALAGVNEQFF	TGCAGCGCCCTTGCGCTAGCGGGGGTCAATGAGCAGTTCTTC
TRBV5-5	TRBJ2-3	NA	TRBD2	CATRLGGGGRALPGYF	TGTGCCACCAGGTTGGGCGGGGGCGGGAGGGCCCTCCCTGGGTATTTT
TRBV20-1	TRBJ2-5	NA	NA	CSASVETQYF	TGCAGTGCTAGCGTCGAGACCCAGTACTTC
TRBV5-5	TRBJ1-5	NA	TRBD1	CASSLQGVGQPQHF	TGTGCCAGCAGCTTACAGGGGGTAGGGCAGCCCCAGCATTTT
TRBV9	TRBJ2-7	once	NA	CASSVEAGPGREQYF	TGTGCCAGCAGCGTAGAGGCAGGGCCGGGGAGGGAGCAGTACTTC
TRBV29-1	TRBJ2-3	NA	TRBD2	CSARLAGVTDTQYF	TGCAGCGCCAGACTAGCGGGGGTCACAGATACGCAGTATTTT
TRBV7-3	TRBJ2-2	NA	TRBD1	CASSSSGTVNTGELFF	TGTGCCAGCAGCTCTTCCGGGACAGTGAACACCGGGGAGCTGTTTTTT
TRBV5-4	TRBJ1-2	NA	NA	CASSFPGTQGRHGYTF	TGTGCCAGCAGCTTCCCCGGGACACAAGGGAGACATGGCTACACCTTC
TRBV7-8	TRBJ2-1	NA	TRBD1	CASSLGSGQGVYNEQFF	TGTGCCAGCAGCTTAGGGTCAGGGCAGGGGGTCTACAATGAGCAGTTCTTC
TRBV7-2	TRBJ2-1	once	TRBD2	CASSLDSGDYNEQFF	TGTGCCAGCAGCTTGGATAGCGGGGACTACAATGAGCAGTTCTTC
TRBV7-8	TRBJ2-5	NA	NA	CASSPQGRASGSSRTQYF	TGTGCCAGCAGCCCACAGGGGCGGGCTAGCGGGTCCTCGCGAACCCAGTACTTC
TRBV27	TRBJ2-7	NA	NA	CASSLSAGYEQYF	TGTGCCAGCAGTTTATCGGCAGGGTACGAGCAGTACTTC
TRBV5-1	TRBJ2-3	NA	TRBD1	CASSLRGLAGDTQYF	TGCGCCAGCAGCTTGAGGGGGCTGGCAGGAGATACGCAGTATTTT
TRBV24-1	TRBJ1-2	NA	TRBD1	CATSDLESTGGCLTF	TGTGCCACCAGTGATTTGGAATCGACAGGGGGCTGTCTCACCTTC
TRBV11-2	TRBJ2-5	once	TRBD1	CASSFGQGQETQYF	TGTGCCAGCAGCTTTGGACAGGGGCAAGAGACCCAGTACTTC
TRBV5-4	TRBJ2-3	NA	NA	CASSSKSGTSTDTQYF	TGTGCCAGCAGCTCGAAGTCAGGGACTAGCACAGATACGCAGTATTTT
TRBV19	TRBJ1-1	NA	NA	CASSPPQGNTEAFF	TGTGCCAGTAGTCCCCCGCAGGGGAACACTGAAGCTTTCTTT
TRBV3-1/TRBV3-2	TRBJ2-1	NA	NA	CASSQMGSGQRLNEQFF	TGTGCCAGCAGCCAGATGGGCAGCGGCCAGAGGCTCAATGAGCAGTTCTTC
TRBV19	TRBJ1-5	NA	NA	CASSAITGNGQPQHF	TGTGCCAGTAGTGCTATTACAGGGAACGGTCAGCCCCAGCATTTT
TRBV19	TRBJ1-5	few	NA	CASTSGTLVDSNQPQHF	TGTGCCAGTACCTCAGGAACACTCGTCGATAGCAATCAGCCCCAGCATTTT
TRBV29-1	TRBJ2-2	NA	NA	CSAGTTNTGELFF	TGCAGCGCCGGGACAACGAACACCGGGGAGCTGTTTTTT
TRBV3-1/TRBV3-2	TRBJ1-1	NA	NA	CASSRQGNTEAFF	TGTGCCAGCAGCCGTCAGGGGAACACTGAAGCTTTCTTT
TRBV14	TRBJ2-7	NA	TRBD1	CASSPGTAQYF	TGTGCCAGCAGCCCCGGGACAGCGCAGTACTTC
TRBV19	TRBJ1-2	NA	NA	CASTIQGYGYTF	TGTGCCAGTACCATCCAGGGCTATGGCTACACCTTC
TRBV5-4	TRBJ2-2	NA	TRBD2	CASSRDYEGELFF	TGTGCCAGCAGCCGGGACTACGAGGGGGAGCTGTTTTTT
TRBV29-1	TRBJ1-1	NA	NA	CSALRGGMNTEAFF	TGCAGCGCCCTAAGGGGGGGTATGAACACTGAAGCTTTCTTT
TRBV21-1	TRBJ1-1	NA	NA	CASSKGDRNSHEAFF	TGTGCCAGCAGCAAAGGGGACAGAAATTCGCATGAAGCTTTCTTT
TRBV7-2	TRBJ2-2	NA	TRBD2	CASSLHWAGGLPTGELFF	TGTGCCAGCAGCTTACATTGGGCGGGAGGACTTCCGACCGGGGAGCTGTTTTTT
TRBV14	TRBJ2-1	once	TRBD1	CASSQDIGTGRNEQFF	TGTGCCAGCAGCCAAGATATCGGGACAGGGCGCAATGAGCAGTTCTTC
TRBV7-2	TRBJ2-7	NA	NA	CASSPGVASSYEQYF	TGTGCCAGCAGCCCCGGGGTGGCGAGCTCCTACGAGCAGTACTTC